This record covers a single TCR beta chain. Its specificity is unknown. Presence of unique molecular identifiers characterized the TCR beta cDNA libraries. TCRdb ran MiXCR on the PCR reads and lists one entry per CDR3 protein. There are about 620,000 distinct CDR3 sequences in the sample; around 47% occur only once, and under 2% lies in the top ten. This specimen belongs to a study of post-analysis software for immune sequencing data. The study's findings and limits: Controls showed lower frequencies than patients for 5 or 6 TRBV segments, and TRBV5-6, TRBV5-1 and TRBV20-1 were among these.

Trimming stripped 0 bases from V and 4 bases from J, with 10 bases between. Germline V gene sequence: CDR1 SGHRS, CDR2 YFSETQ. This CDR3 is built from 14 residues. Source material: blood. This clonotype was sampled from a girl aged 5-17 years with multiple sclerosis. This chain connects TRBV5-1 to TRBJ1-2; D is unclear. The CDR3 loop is CASSLASVGYGYTF. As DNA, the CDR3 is TGCGCCAGCAGCTTGGCCTCGGTAGGCTATGGCTACACCTTC.